The following is a T cell receptor (beta chain) sequence with its context. This sample is drawn from a study of T cell repertoires in cytomegalovirus infection. Germline V gene data show CDR1 as SGDLS and CDR2 as YYNGEE. The CDR3 sequence is 16 residues long. Trimming cost V 0 bases and J 0 bases, with 12 bases left between them. TCRdb reanalysed the reads using MiXCR and keeps one entry per CDR3 protein. The sample yields approximately 180,000 distinct CDR3 sequences, roughly 19% seen once. Sample: PBMCs. The receptor was isolated from a human donor in good health (CMV status not recorded). Some clones in this sample may be carry-over from other donors' samples. The chain links TRBV9 to TRBJ1-1, with a weak D call TRBD1 (6 bases). The CDR3 sequence: CASSVVDSLMNTEAFF. CDR3 coding DNA: TGTGCCAGCAGCGTAGTGGACAGTTTAATGAACACTGAAGCTTTCTTT.